This T cell receptor (beta chain) originates from a study of T cells in localized non-small cell lung cancer (dated by TCRdb to about 2020). Broadly, across the study: Comparing tumors with uninvolved tumor-adjacent lungs, the study looked at the T cell repertoires of over 200 patients with early-stage NSCLC. All 240 or so NSCLC patients in the cohort were treatment-naive and had localized lung tumors that were resected. NSCLC patients had a mean age of around 66 years, and 129 were male and more than 90 female. What the authors observed across the whole study: Uninvolved tumor-adjacent lung showed the highest T cell clonality, higher than tumor, which suggests more focused antigenic responses in the adjacent lung. Of the top 100 tumor clones, a median of approximately 60 were detected in paired uninvolved adjacent lung; under 30 were also among that lung's top 100. Because multi-region sequencing of the tumors was not done, intratumor heterogeneity could not be ruled out. Because of the exploratory design, TCR variables were selected using unadjusted p-values without false-discovery rate correction. Higher T cell density in blood was associated with longer overall survival, whereas higher clonality in adjacent lung was associated with shorter survival.

From its cysteine to its phenylalanine, the CDR3 spans 14 amino acids. Only the CDR3 part of the read is kept: 42 bases, read in frame from the first base. Via the germline V gene (reference sequence), CDR1 is GTSNPN and CDR2 SVGIG. The germline V and J ends show losses of 2 bases and 7 bases respectively, and no gene match explains 10 bases of the junction. Regarding this clone: What antigen it recognizes has not been identified. No base quality information exists; no much larger clone differs at one position.

At diagnosis, peripheral blood, uninvolved tumor-adjacent lung and tumor were collected and stored as a combination of fresh-frozen and FFPE material. For TCR repertoire profiling, blood samples were analyzed in the form of peripheral blood mononuclear cells. TCR beta CDR3 regions were sequenced from DNA using the immunoSEQ Assay. As for the original processing: To compute T cell density, TCR beta template counts were normalized to usable DNA, which was estimated by amplifying housekeeping genes. Richness was estimated using the preseqR package, with extrapolation to 400,000 templates for PBMC samples and to 120,000 templates for tissue samples. Clonality was defined as one minus Pielou's evenness. To identify tissue-enriched TCRs, differential abundance testing was run on productive amino-acid clonotypes with a minimum total count of 5 and an alpha of 0.1. Repertoire overlap between compartments was quantified with the Jaccard Index and Morisita Overlap Index. GLIPH clustered TCR beta CDR3s with public tetramer-defined viral CDR3s; viral motifs required at least three viral sequences plus V-gene enrichment. As stored in TCRdb, this immuneACCESS dataset retains in-frame rearrangements with V and J assigned. A fraction of the clones does not appear; measured against another copy, unresolved V genes explain less than half of the discrepancy, and the remainder lacks a known reason. Clone size and the V and J calls come from that table; the DNA yielded D and trimming. The sample has fewer than 40,000 clones on record, roughly 87% of them singletons. The ten largest clonotypes hold roughly 17% of the sample.

The source is a man aged 40 to 75 with stage III lung adenocarcinoma. The sequenced sample was peripheral blood mononuclear cells, obtained before any cancer treatment. The rearranged segments are TRBV30 and TRBJ2-5, with 7 central nucleotides matching TRBD1. The CDR3 in this case is CAWSTGTVPGTQYF. The nucleotide sequence reads TGTGCCTGGAGTACCGGGACAGTACCAGGGACCCAGTACTTC.